The present TCR beta chain was sequenced within a study of blood T cell repertoires in COVID-19. This CDR3 comprises 12 residues. Germline CDR1 is MNHNS and CDR2 is SASEGT. Trimming stripped 2 bases from V and 6 bases from J, with 5 bases between. The protocol was immunoSEQ multiplex PCR, while the TCRdb copy is restricted to in-frame clones and leaves out a portion. The table shows around 68,000 clones, with over 75% occurring only once. This receptor was taken from a man between 45 and 60 years old with acute or convalescent COVID-19. The V gene is TRBV6-1, the J gene TRBJ2-1; weak D call: TRBD1 (5 bases). Specimen: peripheral blood. The chain's CDR3 is CASSEQGNEQFF. The CDR3 DNA follows: TGTGCCAGCAGTGAACAGGGCAATGAGCAGTTCTTC.